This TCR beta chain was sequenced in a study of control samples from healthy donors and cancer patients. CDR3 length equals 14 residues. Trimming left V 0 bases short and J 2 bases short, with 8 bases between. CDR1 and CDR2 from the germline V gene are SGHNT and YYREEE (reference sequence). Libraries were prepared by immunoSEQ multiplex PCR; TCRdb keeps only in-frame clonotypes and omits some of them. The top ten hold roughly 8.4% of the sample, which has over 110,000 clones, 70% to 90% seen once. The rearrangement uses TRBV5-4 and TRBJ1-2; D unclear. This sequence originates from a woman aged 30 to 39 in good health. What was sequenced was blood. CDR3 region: CASSLGPTNYGYTF. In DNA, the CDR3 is TGTGCCAGCAGCTTGGGACCGACCAACTATGGCTACACCTTC.